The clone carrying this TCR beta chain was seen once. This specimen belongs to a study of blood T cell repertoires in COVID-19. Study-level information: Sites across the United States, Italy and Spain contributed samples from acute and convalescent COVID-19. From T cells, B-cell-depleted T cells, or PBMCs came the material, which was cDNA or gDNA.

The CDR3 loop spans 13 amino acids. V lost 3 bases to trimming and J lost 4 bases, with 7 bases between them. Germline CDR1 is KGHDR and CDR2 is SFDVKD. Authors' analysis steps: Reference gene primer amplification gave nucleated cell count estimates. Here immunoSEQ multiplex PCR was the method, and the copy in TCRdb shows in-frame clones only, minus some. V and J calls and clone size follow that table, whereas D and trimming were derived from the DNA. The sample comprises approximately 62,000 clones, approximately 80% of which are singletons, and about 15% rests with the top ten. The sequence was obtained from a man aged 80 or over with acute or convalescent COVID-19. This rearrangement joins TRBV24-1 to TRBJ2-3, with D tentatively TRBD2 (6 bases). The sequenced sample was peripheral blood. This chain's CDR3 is CATSDGGADTQYF. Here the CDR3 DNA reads TGTGCCACCAGTGATGGAGGGGCAGATACGCAGTATTTT.